This T cell receptor (beta chain) was recorded in a study of a mutant IDH1 vaccine in newly diagnosed glioma. The overall study: Once 4-6 weeks had passed after radiotherapy alone, vaccination started, or it started with temozolomide cycles. Previous treatment comprised radiotherapy, temozolomide, or both, mostly both.

Noted time point: week 23, last vaccination. Vaccinated patients received 300 ug of mutant IDH1 20-mer peptide per dose, with topical imiquimod. In every donor, the tumor was a new WHO grade 3 or 4 IDH1-mutant, ATRX-lost astrocytoma. Of note for this clone: Its antigen is as yet unknown.

Study-level points and caveats: No link was apparently found between pseudoprogression and changes in top peripheral T cell clonotypes.

Sequencing used immunoSEQ multiplex PCR; TCRdb keeps in-frame clones, though not all of them. The data contain under 70,000 clones, under 90% of them singletons. The source was PBMCs, collected from a glioma patient whose treatment included an IDH1 peptide vaccine. This clonotype was obtained from a man aged 18 to 35 with glioma.

The CDR3 sequence is CASSLQLFVEAFF. The DNA for the CDR3 is TGTGCCAGCAGTTTACAATTGTTCGTTGAAGCTTTCTTT. The chain is built from TRBV28 and TRBJ1-1; D gene ambiguous. The CDR3 sequence is 13 residues long. Looked up from germline, CDR1 is MDHEN and CDR2 is SYDVKM. V was trimmed by 2 bases and J by 7 bases, leaving 11 bases between them.